Sequencing of this T cell receptor beta chain was carried out in a study of T cells in Graves' hyperthyroidism and ophthalmopathy. CDR1 is SGDLS and CDR2 is YYNGEE in the germline V gene. The CDR3 is made up of 16 amino acids. V dropped 1 base and J dropped 7; count of bases not matched to a gene: 14. TCR beta CDR3 region amplification was performed from RNA transcripts. The HTBI primer set was used in a first-round RT-PCR of the TCR CDR3. TCRdb itself ran the multiplex PCR reads through MiXCR, one entry per CDR3 protein. The sample consists of about 610,000 distinct CDR3 sequences, around 42% of them appearing once.

The chain combines TRBV9 with TRBJ2-7; 7 nucleotides match TRBD2. The material sequenced was peripheral blood or thyroid tissue (not recorded which). This clonotype originated in a woman under 30 with Graves' hyperthyroidism. The CDR3 DNA is TGTGCCAGCAGCGTAAGGTCTCGATCGGACGGGGGGGAGCAGTACTTC. Its translation: CASSVRSRSDGGEQYF.